This T cell receptor (beta chain) comes out of a study of blood T cell repertoires in COVID-19. Study-wide context: PBMCs, B-cell-depleted T cells, or T cells were the source of the cDNA or gDNA that made up the material.

The germline gives CDR1 SGDLS, CDR2 YYNGEE. This CDR3 region has 13 residues. Trimming cost V 9 bases and J 4 bases, with 13 bases left between them. Under the authors' procedure: Nucleated cell number was recorded as an estimate derived from reference gene primer amplification. The assay was immunoSEQ multiplex PCR, and TCRdb's table has in-frame clones only and misses some. The DNA gave D and trimming, while V, J and clone size come from that table. The table shows tens of thousands of clones, with around 86% occurring only once. The clonotype comes from a woman older than 75 with active or convalescent COVID-19. Sequenced sample: peripheral blood. V and J are TRBV9 and TRBJ2-2; possibly TRBD2 for D (6 bases). The CDR3 DNA reads as TGTGCCACCTCCGGAGGGGTCACCGGGGAGCTGTTTTTT. Residues: CATSGGVTGELFF.